This T cell receptor beta chain was captured by sequencing in a study of cytomegalovirus exposure and HLA in healthy donors. Remarks on this clone: The antigen remains undetermined.

Germline trimming cut 2 bases from V and 2 bases from J; bases unmatched to any gene: 7. Germline loops: CDR1 SGHRS, CDR2 YFSETQ. The CDR3 sequence is 18 residues long. Notes on the study in general: The investigators catalogued some 160 TCR beta chains as cytomegalovirus-associated. Usually a TCR sequence was rare, but some public TCRs were found in many donors.

Sequenced by immunoSEQ multiplex PCR; TCRdb stores in-frame clones only, minus some. Of 100,000 to 150,000 clones in the sample, about nine tenths were seen once. This chain joins TRBV5-1 and TRBJ2-1, with TRBD2 matching 13 bases. Sample: PBMCs. The receptor's source is a woman aged 18-35 years in good health and CMV-seronegative. In nucleotides, the CDR3 is TGCGCCAGCAGCTTACTAGCGGGAGGGCAAGTGGCCTACAATGAGCAGTTCTTC. As protein: CASSLLAGGQVAYNEQFF.